These 2 T cell receptor beta chains were sequenced from one sample in a study of T cells in Graves' hyperthyroidism and ophthalmopathy (dated by TCRdb to between 2018 and 2020). The library was made by multiplex PCR. Sequencing instrument: Illumina HiSeq 2000. The TCR beta CDR3 regions were amplified from the RNA transcripts. The TCR CDR3 was subjected to a first round of RT-PCR using the HTBI primer set and the Qiagen OneStep RT-PCR kit. TCRdb reprocessed the public reads (quality trimming at Q25 with fastp, clone calling with MiXCR) and kept in-frame beta chains. Merged by CDR3 protein, the rows form single entries marked with the most common genes and DNA. The sample profile shows roughly 300,000 distinct CDR3 sequences; approximately 18% of them were found once. In total, the top ten clones hold about half of the sample. Sequencing was done on a sample of blood. Receptor source: a woman aged 45-60 years with Graves' hyperthyroidism.

V gene TRBV20-1 combines with J gene TRBJ2-5, with D unresolved. From germline, CDR1 is DFQATT and CDR2 SNEGSKA (reference sequence). Deletions cut 0 bases from V and 0 bases from J, with 8 bases between. There are 14 residues in the CDR3. CDR3 in amino acids: CSARDSRYQETQYF. The CDR3 DNA sequence: TGCAGTGCTAGAGATTCCAGATACCAAGAGACCCAGTACTTC.

This clonotype was observed many times. The rearrangement uses TRBV12-3 or TRBV12-4 and TRBJ1-4; 8 bases agree with TRBD1. This CDR3 spans 14 amino acids. The trim removed 6 bases at V and 2 bases at J, leaving 2 bases unmatched. The CDR3 region is CASRDRETNEKLFF. DNA for the CDR3: TGTGCCAGCAGGGACAGGGAGACTAATGAAAAACTGTTTTTT.